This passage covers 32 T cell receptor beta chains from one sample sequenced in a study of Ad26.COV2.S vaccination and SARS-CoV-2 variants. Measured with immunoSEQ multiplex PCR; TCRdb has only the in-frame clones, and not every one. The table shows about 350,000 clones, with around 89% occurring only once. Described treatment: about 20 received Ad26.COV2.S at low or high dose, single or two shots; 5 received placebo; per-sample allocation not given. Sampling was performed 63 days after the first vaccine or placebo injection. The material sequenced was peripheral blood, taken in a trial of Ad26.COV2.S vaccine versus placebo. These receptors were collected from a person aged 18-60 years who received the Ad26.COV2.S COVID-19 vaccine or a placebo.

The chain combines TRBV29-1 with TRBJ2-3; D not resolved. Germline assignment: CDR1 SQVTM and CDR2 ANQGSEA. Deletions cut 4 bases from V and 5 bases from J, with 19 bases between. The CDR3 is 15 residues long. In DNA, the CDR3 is TGCAGCGTTGCGGGTTGGGGTTCGGCCGGAGATACGCAGTATTTT. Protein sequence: CSVAGWGSAGDTQYF.

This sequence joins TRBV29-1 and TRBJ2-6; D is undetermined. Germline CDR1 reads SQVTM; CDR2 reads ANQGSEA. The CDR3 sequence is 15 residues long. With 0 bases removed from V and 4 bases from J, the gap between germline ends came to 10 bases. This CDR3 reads CSVEDGAGGANVLTF. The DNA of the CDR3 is TGCAGCGTTGAAGACGGCGCCGGAGGGGCCAACGTCCTGACTTTC.

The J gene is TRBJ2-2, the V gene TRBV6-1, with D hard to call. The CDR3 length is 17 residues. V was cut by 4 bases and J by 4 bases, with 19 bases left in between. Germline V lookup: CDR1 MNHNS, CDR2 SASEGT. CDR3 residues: CASSASDDPSSTGELFF. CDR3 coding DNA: TGTGCCAGCAGTGCGTCGGACGATCCCTCGAGCACCGGGGAGCTGTTTTTT.

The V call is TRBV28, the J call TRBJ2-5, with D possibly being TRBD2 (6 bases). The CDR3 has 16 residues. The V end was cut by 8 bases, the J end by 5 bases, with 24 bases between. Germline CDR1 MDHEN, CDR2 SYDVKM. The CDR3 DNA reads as TGTGCCAGCGACACAGCCCGGGACTCCATCCGTGAGACCCAGTACTTC. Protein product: CASDTARDSIRETQYF.

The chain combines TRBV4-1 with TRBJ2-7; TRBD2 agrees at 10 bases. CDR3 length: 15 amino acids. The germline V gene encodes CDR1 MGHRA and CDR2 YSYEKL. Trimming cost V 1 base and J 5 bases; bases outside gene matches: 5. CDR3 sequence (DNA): TGCGCCAGCAGCCAAGTTAGCGGGGGGTCCCACGAGCAGTACTTC. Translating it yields CASSQVSGGSHEQYF.

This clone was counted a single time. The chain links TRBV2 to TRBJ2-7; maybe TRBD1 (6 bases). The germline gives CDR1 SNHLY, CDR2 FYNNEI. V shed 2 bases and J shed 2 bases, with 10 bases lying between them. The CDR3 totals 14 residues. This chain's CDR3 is CASSESPGAYEQYF. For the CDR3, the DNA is TGTGCCAGCAGTGAATCCCCAGGGGCCTACGAGCAGTACTTC.

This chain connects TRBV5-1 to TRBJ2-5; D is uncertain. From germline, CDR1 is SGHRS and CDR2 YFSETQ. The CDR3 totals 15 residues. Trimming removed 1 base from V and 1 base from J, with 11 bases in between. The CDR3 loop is CASSLRLVSQETQYF. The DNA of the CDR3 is TGCGCCAGCAGCTTGCGACTGGTCAGCCAAGAGACCCAGTACTTC.

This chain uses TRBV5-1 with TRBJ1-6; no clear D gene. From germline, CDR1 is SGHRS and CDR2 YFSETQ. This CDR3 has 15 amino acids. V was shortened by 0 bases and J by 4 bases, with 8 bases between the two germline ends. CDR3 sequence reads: CASSLEGDYNSPLHF. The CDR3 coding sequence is TGCGCCAGCAGCTTGGAAGGCGATTATAATTCACCCCTCCACTTT.

CDR3 region: CASSWTGLANYGYTF. CDR3 DNA sequence: TGTGCCAGTAGTTGGACAGGGTTGGCGAACTATGGCTACACCTTC. The rearrangement joins TRBV19 to TRBJ1-2; 8 bases match TRBD1. V lost 5 bases and J lost 2; bases outside the gene matches: 7. Germline-derived CDR1 and CDR2 are LNHDA and SQIVND (reference sequence). This CDR3 has 15 amino acids.

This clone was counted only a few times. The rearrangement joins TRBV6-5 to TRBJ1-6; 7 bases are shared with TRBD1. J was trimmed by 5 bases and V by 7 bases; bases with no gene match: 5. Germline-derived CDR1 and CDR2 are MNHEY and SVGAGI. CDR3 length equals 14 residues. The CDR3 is CASTRGAHNSPLHF. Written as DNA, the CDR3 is TGTGCCAGCACCAGGGGGGCGCATAATTCACCCCTCCACTTT.

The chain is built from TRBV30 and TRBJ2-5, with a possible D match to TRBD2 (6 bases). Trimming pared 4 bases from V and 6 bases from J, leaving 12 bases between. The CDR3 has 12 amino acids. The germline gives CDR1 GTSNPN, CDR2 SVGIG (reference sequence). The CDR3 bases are TGTGCCTGGAAGGGCGGGACGAAGACCCAGTACTTC. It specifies CAWKGGTKTQYF.

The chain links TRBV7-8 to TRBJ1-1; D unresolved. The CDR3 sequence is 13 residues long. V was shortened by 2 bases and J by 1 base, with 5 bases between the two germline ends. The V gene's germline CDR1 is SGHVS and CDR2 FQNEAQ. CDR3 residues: CASSLRWNTEAFF. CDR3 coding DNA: TGTGCCAGCAGCTTACGCTGGAACACTGAAGCTTTCTTT.

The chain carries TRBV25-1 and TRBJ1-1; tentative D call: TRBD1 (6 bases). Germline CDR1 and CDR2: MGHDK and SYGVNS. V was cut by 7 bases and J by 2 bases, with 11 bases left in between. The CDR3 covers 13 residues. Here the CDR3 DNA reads TGTGCCAGCATAGGACAGCTAAACACTGAAGCTTTCTTT. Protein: CASIGQLNTEAFF. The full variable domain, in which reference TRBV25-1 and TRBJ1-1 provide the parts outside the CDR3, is EADIYQTPRYLVIGTGKKITLECSQTMGHDKMYWYQQDPGMELHLIHYSYGVNSTEKGDLSSESTVSRIRTEHFPLTLESARPSHTSQYLCASIGQLNTEAFFGQGTRLTVV.

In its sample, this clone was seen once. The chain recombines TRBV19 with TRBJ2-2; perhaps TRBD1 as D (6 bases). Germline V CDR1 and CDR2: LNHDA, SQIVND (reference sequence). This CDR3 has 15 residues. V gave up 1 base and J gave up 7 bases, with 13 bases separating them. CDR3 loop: CASSIVLGAGGELFF. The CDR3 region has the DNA TGTGCCAGTAGTATAGTTTTGGGGGCCGGCGGGGAGCTGTTTTTT. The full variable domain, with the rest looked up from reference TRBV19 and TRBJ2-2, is DGGITQSPKYLFRKEGQNVTLSCEQNLNHDAMYWYRQDPGQGLRLIYYSQIVNDFQKGDIAEGYSVSREKKESFPLTVTSAQKNPTAFYLCASSIVLGAGGELFFGEGSRLTVL.

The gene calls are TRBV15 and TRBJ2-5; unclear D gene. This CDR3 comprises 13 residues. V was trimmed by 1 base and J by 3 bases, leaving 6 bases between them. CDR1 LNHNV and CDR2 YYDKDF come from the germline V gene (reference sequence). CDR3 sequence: CATSRVKEETQYF. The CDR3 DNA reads TGTGCCACCAGCAGAGTAAAGGAAGAGACCCAGTACTTC. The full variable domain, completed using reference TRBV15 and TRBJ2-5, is DAMVIQNPRYQVTQFGKPVTLSCSQTLNHNVMYWYQQKSSQAPKLLFHYYDKDFNNEADTPDNFQSRRPNTSFCFLDIRSPGLGDTAMYLCATSRVKEETQYFGPGTRLLVL.

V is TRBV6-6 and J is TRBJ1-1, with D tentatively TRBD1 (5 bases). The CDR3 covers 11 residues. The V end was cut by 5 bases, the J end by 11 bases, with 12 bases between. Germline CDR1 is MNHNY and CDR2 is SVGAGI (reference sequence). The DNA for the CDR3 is TGTGCCAGCAGTCCCTCCGGGACGGCTTTCTTT. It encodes CASSPSGTAFF.

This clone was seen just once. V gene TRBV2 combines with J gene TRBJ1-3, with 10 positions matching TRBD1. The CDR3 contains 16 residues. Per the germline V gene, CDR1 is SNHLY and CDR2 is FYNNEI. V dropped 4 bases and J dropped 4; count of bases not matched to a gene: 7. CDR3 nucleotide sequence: TGTGCCAGCAGTGCTTTTGGGACAGGGGTGGGAAACACCATATATTTT. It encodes CASSAFGTGVGNTIYF.

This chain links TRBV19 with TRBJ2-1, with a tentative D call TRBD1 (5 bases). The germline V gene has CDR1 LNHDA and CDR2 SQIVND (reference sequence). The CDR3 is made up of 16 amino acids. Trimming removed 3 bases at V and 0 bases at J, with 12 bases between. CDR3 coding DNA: TGTGCCAGTAGTATGAGACAGCCTACCTCCTACAATGAGCAGTTCTTC. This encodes CASSMRQPTSYNEQFF. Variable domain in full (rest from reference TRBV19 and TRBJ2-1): DGGITQSPKYLFRKEGQNVTLSCEQNLNHDAMYWYRQDPGQGLRLIYYSQIVNDFQKGDIAEGYSVSREKKESFPLTVTSAQKNPTAFYLCASSMRQPTSYNEQFFGPGTRLTVL.

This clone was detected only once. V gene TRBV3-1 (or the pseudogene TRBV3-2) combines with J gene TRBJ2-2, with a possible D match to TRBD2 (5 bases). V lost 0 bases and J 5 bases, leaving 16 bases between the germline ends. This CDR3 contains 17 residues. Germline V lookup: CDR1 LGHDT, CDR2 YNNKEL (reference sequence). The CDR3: CASSQDLTAGLTGELFF. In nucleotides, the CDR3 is TGTGCCAGCAGCCAAGATTTGACGGCGGGTTTAACCGGGGAGCTGTTTTTT.

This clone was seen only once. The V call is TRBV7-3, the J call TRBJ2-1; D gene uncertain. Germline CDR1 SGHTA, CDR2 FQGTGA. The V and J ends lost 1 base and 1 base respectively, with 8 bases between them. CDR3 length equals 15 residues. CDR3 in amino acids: CASSLNGPSYNEQFF. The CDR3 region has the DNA TGTGCCAGCAGCTTAAACGGTCCATCCTACAATGAGCAGTTCTTC.

CDR3 bases: TGTGCCAGCAGTCCACTCCGGGACAGTCATAATGAAAAACTGTTTTTT. This gives the protein CASSPLRDSHNEKLFF. The rearrangement uses TRBV28 and TRBJ1-4; TRBD1 matches at 7 bases. Germline assignment: CDR1 MDHEN and CDR2 SYDVKM. Trimming took 5 bases from V and 4 from J; bases not matched to a gene: 10. The CDR3 length is 16 residues.

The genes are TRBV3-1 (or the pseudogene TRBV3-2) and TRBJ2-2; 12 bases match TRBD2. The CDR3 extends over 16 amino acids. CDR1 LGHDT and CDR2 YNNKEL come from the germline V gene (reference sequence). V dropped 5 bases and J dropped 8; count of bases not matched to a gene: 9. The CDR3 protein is CASSARTSGKGGELFF. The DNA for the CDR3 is TGTGCCAGCAGCGCCCGGACTAGCGGGAAGGGGGGGGAGCTGTTTTTT.

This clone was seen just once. The CDR3, as DNA: TGTGCCAGCAGCTTAAGCCTAGCGGCTACGCAAGAGACCCAGTACTTC. It specifies CASSLSLAATQETQYF. The chain joins TRBV7-2 to TRBJ2-5; 7 bases align to TRBD2. V shed 2 bases, J shed 2 bases, and the junction held 8 bases outside the gene matches. This CDR3 has 16 residues. The germline V gene has CDR1 SGHTA and CDR2 FQGNSA.

Here the CDR3 DNA reads TGCGCCAGCAGCTTGGCCCCAGGGCCCCTGGGGGGCACTGAAGCTTTCTTT. Protein product: CASSLAPGPLGGTEAFF. The rearrangement uses TRBV5-1 and TRBJ1-1; tentatively, D is TRBD1 (5 bases). The germline V gene encodes CDR1 SGHRS and CDR2 YFSETQ. The CDR3 has 17 amino acids. Trimming removed 0 bases at V and 4 bases at J, with 19 bases between. Filled out from reference TRBV5-1 and TRBJ1-1, the complete variable domain reads KAGVTQTPRYLIKTRGQQVTLSCSPISGHRSVSWYQQTPGQGLQFLFEYFSETQRNKGNFPGRFSGRQFSNSRSEMNVSTLELGDSALYLCASSLAPGPLGGTEAFFGQGTRLTVV.

The CDR3 region has the DNA TGTGCCAGTAGTATTTCTCAGGCCAATCAGCCCCAGCATTTT. It translates to CASSISQANQPQHF. The gene calls are TRBV19 and TRBJ1-5; the D is unclear. CDR1 is LNHDA and CDR2 is SQIVND in the germline V gene (reference sequence). This CDR3 has 14 residues. With 3 bases removed from V and 3 bases from J, the gap between germline ends came to 9 bases. The full variable domain, completed using reference TRBV19 and TRBJ1-5, is DGGITQSPKYLFRKEGQNVTLSCEQNLNHDAMYWYRQDPGQGLRLIYYSQIVNDFQKGDIAEGYSVSREKKESFPLTVTSAQKNPTAFYLCASSISQANQPQHFGDGTRLSIL.

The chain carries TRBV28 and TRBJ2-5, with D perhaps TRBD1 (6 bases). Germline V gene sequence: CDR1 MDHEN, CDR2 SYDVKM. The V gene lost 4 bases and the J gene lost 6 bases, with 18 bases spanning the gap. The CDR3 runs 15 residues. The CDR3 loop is CASSSPGQGLKTQYF. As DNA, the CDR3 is TGTGCCAGCAGTTCCCCGGGCCAGGGGTTAAAGACCCAGTACTTC.

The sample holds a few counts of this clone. CDR3 bases: TGTGCCACCAGTGAGGAGGGCTGGGGCTACACCTTC. Translating it yields CATSEEGWGYTF. The genes are TRBV24-1 and TRBJ1-2, with D hard to call. V lost 4 bases and J lost 8, with 10 bases in between. This CDR3 has 12 amino acids. Germline V gene lookup returns CDR1 KGHDR and CDR2 SFDVKD.

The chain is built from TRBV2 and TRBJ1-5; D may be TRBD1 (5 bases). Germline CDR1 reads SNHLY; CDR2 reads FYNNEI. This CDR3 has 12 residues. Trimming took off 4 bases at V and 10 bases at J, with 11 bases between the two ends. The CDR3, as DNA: TGTGCCAGCAGTGTGGGACCCGGACCCCAGCATTTT. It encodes CASSVGPGPQHF.

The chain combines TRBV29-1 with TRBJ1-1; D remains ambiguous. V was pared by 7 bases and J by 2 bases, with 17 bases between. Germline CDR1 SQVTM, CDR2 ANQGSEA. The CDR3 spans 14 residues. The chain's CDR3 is CSAKPNVGNTEAFF. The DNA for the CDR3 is TGCAGCGCGAAACCTAACGTGGGAAACACTGAAGCTTTCTTT.

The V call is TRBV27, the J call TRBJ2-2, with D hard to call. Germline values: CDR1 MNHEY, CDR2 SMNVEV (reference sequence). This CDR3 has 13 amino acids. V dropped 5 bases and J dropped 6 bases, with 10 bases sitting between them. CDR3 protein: CASSPGGPGELFF. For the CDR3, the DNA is TGTGCCAGCAGTCCTGGCGGTCCCGGGGAGCTGTTTTTT.

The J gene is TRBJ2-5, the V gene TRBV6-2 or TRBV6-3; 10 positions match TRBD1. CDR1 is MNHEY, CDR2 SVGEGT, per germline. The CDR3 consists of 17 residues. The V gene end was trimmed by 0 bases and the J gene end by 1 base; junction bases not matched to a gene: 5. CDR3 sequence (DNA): TGTGCCAGCAGTTACTCGCGGGACAGGGGATTCCAAGAGACCCAGTACTTC. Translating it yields CASSYSRDRGFQETQYF.

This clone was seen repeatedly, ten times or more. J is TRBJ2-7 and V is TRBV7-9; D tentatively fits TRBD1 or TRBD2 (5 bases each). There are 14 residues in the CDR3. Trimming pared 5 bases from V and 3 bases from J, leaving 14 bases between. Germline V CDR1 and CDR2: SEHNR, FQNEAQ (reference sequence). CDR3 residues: CASSPRDGNYEQYF. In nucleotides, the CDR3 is TGTGCCAGCAGCCCCCGGGACGGAAACTACGAGCAGTACTTC.